One and the same sample provided the 23 T cell receptor beta chains below, sequenced in a study of T cell responses to AZD1222 COVID-19 vaccine. Data came from immunoSEQ multiplex PCR; TCRdb stores just in-frame clones and leaves some out. The table records nearly 95,000 clones, nearly 90% of them present only once. The material was peripheral blood, obtained on day 0 of AZD1222 vaccination. The origin of the receptors is an adult in good health.

V is TRBV11-2 and J is TRBJ1-2; D is unclear. In germline, CDR1 is SGHAT, CDR2 FQNNGV. The CDR3 spans 12 residues. V was clipped by 5 bases and J by 0 bases, with 4 bases between them. In DNA form, the CDR3 reads TGTGCCAGCAGCGAAACTAACTATGGCTACACCTTC. Translating it yields CASSETNYGYTF. Using reference TRBV11-2 and TRBJ1-2 for the parts outside the CDR3, the full variable domain is EAGVAQSPRYKIIEKRQSVAFWCNPISGHATLYWYQQILGQGPKLLIQFQNNGVVDDSQLPKDRFSAERLKGVDSTLKIQPAKLEDSAVYLCASSETNYGYTFGSGTRLTVV.

The chain recombines TRBV29-1 with TRBJ1-5, with D possibly being TRBD1 (5 bases). V gave up 5 bases and J gave up 3 bases, with 11 bases separating them. CDR3 size: 13 residues. Germline CDR1 is SQVTM and CDR2 is ANQGSEA. The DNA of the CDR3 is TGCAGCGTTCAGGGTCGGAACAATCAGCCCCAGCATTTT. Protein product: CSVQGRNNQPQHF.

The chain carries TRBV6-5 and TRBJ2-3; D unclear. Germline CDR1 reads MNHEY; CDR2 reads SVGAGI. Trimming left V 5 bases short and J 8 bases short, with 20 bases between. This CDR3 has 15 residues. As DNA, the CDR3 is TGTGCCAGCAGTCCCCCGGGTGGAGAGGTTGGTACGCAGTATTTT. Its protein product is CASSPPGGEVGTQYF.

Details on this clone: Other DNA sequences of this sample code for an identical CDR3. The chain has TRBV7-3 and TRBJ2-1; 12 bases align to TRBD2. The V gene end was trimmed by 5 bases and the J gene end by 9 bases; junction bases not matched to a gene: 8. The CDR3 length is 15 residues. CDR1 and CDR2 from the germline V gene are SGHTA and FQGTGA. The CDR3 is CASSTSSGGGREQFF. The CDR3 nucleotides read TGTGCCAGCAGCACTTCTAGCGGGGGGGGGCGTGAGCAGTTCTTC.

This chain joins TRBV28 and TRBJ2-7, with TRBD2 matching over 7 bases. Germline values: CDR1 MDHEN, CDR2 SYDVKM. The CDR3 has 13 amino acids. J was trimmed by 2 bases and V by 3 bases; bases with no gene match: 1. CDR3: CASSFRGAYEQYF. The CDR3 region has the DNA TGTGCCAGCAGTTTTCGGGGGGCCTACGAGCAGTACTTC. Looking up the rest from reference TRBV28 and TRBJ2-7 gives the full variable domain: DVKVTQSSRYLVKRTGEKVFLECVQDMDHENMFWYRQDPGLGLRLIYFSYDVKMKEKGDIPEGYSVSREKKERFSLILESASTNQTSMYLCASSFRGAYEQYFGPGTRLTVT.

The rearrangement links TRBV2 to TRBJ1-1; weak D call: TRBD1 (6 bases). Per the germline V gene, CDR1 is SNHLY and CDR2 is FYNNEI. V was cut by 5 bases and J by 3 bases, with 13 bases left in between. This CDR3 has 14 amino acids. The CDR3 loop reads CASSTQGFDTEAFF. The CDR3 region has the DNA TGTGCCAGCAGTACACAGGGTTTCGACACTGAAGCTTTCTTT.

This chain connects TRBV6-1 to TRBJ1-2; 10 bases are a match to TRBD1. CDR1 and CDR2 from the germline V gene are MNHNS and SASEGT. The CDR3 contains 14 residues. Losses at the gene ends were 3 bases for V and 4 bases for J; bases not matched to a gene: 2. CDR3 nucleotide sequence: TGTGCCAGCAGTGAGACAGGGGGCGGCTATGGCTACACCTTC. Protein product: CASSETGGGYGYTF.

Only one count was recorded for this clone. CDR3 in DNA: TGTGCCAGCAGCCCCGGGGGCCGTCCGAACATTCAGTACTTC. This sequence encodes CASSPGGRPNIQYF. V usage is TRBV6-5 and J usage is TRBJ2-4, with D possibly called TRBD1 or TRBD2 (6 bases each). The ends were cut back, 6 bases at V and 7 bases at J, with 16 bases in the middle. The CDR3 is made up of 14 amino acids. Germline V gene sequence: CDR1 MNHEY, CDR2 SVGAGI.

The rearrangement links TRBV19 to TRBJ1-1, with TRBD1 identical over 10 bases. Germline CDR1 LNHDA, CDR2 SQIVND (reference sequence). This CDR3 has 17 amino acids. The J segment lost 2 bases and the V segment lost 7 bases, leaving 13 bases of the junction unmatched. CDR3 loop: CASTFIWTGGLNTEAFF. For the CDR3, the DNA is TGTGCCAGTACTTTCATCTGGACAGGGGGGCTAAACACTGAAGCTTTCTTT.

The chain couples TRBV5-1 to TRBJ2-5; 9 bases align to TRBD2. The CDR3 has 16 residues. Germline V gene lookup returns CDR1 SGHRS and CDR2 YFSETQ. V trimming: 0 bases; J trimming: 0 bases; junction bases outside the gene matches: 3. The CDR3 bases are TGCGCCAGCAGCTTGGACCTAGCGGGGAACCAAGAGACCCAGTACTTC. It encodes CASSLDLAGNQETQYF.

V is TRBV7-3 and J is TRBJ2-2; TRBD1 aligns across 7 bases. The CDR3 is made up of 18 amino acids. The germline V gene encodes CDR1 SGHTA and CDR2 FQGTGA. The V gene end was trimmed by 5 bases and the J gene end by 7 bases; junction bases not matched to a gene: 19. The CDR3: CASSQGLGGASRSGELFF. The CDR3 region has the DNA TGTGCCAGCAGCCAGGGGTTAGGGGGCGCCTCTCGGAGCGGGGAGCTGTTTTTT.

This chain links TRBV5-4 with TRBJ2-1, with D unresolved. CDR3 length: 18 residues. V was cut by 0 bases and J by 4 bases, with 20 bases left in between. Germline assignment: CDR1 SGHNT and CDR2 YYREEE (reference sequence). The CDR3 sequence is CASSLGTALGRLYNEQFF. CDR3 DNA: TGTGCCAGCAGCTTGGGTACGGCCCTTGGACGGCTATACAATGAGCAGTTCTTC.

The chain links TRBV11-2 to TRBJ2-5, with 7 bases that match TRBD1. The V and J ends lost 6 bases and 2 bases, in that order; junction bases with no gene match: 6. The CDR3 covers 14 residues. Germline V CDR1 and CDR2: SGHAT, FQNNGV. This CDR3 is CASRPEQGQETQYF. In DNA, the CDR3 is TGTGCCAGCAGACCTGAACAGGGGCAAGAGACCCAGTACTTC.

This chain connects TRBV6-6 to TRBJ1-2; D is perhaps TRBD1 (6 bases). The CDR3 has 14 residues. CDR1 MNHNY and CDR2 SVGAGI come from the germline V gene (reference sequence). Trimming removed 6 bases from V and 2 bases from J, with 13 bases in between. Here the CDR3 reads CASRDSGVNYGYTF. Written as DNA, the CDR3 is TGTGCCAGCAGGGACAGTGGGGTGAACTATGGCTACACCTTC.

The chain is built from TRBV30 and TRBJ1-1, with 9 bases aligning to TRBD1. The CDR3 loop spans 14 amino acids. Germline V gene lookup returns CDR1 GTSNPN and CDR2 SVGIG (reference sequence). J lost 1 base, V lost 4 bases, and 4 bases had no gene match. The CDR3 nucleotides are TGTGCCTGGAACCGGGGACAGGGGAACACTGAAGCTTTCTTT. This sequence encodes CAWNRGQGNTEAFF.

The genes are TRBV6-6 and TRBJ1-1, with D maybe TRBD1 (5 bases). CDR3 size: 16 residues. V dropped 2 bases and J dropped 8 bases, with 21 bases sitting between them. Germline loops: CDR1 MNHNY, CDR2 SVGAGI (reference sequence). CDR3 in amino acids: CASSYTPGDGKGEAFF. The CDR3 DNA reads TGTGCCAGCAGTTACACTCCCGGCGACGGAAAGGGGGAAGCTTTCTTT.

This rearrangement joins TRBV10-3 to TRBJ2-3, with D possibly being TRBD2 (7 bases). Germline CDR1 reads ENHRY; CDR2 reads SYGVKD. This CDR3 has 13 amino acids. Trimming cost V 10 bases and J 4 bases, with 15 bases left between them. The CDR3 loop reads CATKGGAADTQYF. Written as DNA, the CDR3 is TGTGCCACCAAGGGGGGGGCAGCAGATACGCAGTATTTT.

This clone turned up a few times. The chain joins TRBV4-1 to TRBJ2-7; TRBD2 matches 10 bases. The CDR3 consists of 16 residues. Germline loops: CDR1 MGHRA, CDR2 YSYEKL. V lost 1 base and J lost 0; bases outside the gene matches: 3. CDR3 nucleotides: TGCGCCAGCAGCCAAGCAAGGACTAGCGGCTCCTACGAGCAGTACTTC. It encodes CASSQARTSGSYEQYF.

The chain combines TRBV6-5 with TRBJ1-2; TRBD1 is a possible D gene (6 bases). The V gene lost 2 bases and the J gene lost 4 bases, with 8 bases spanning the gap. This CDR3 has 13 amino acids. Germline V gives CDR1 MNHEY, CDR2 SVGAGI. CDR3 residues: CASSYEGGYGYTF. The CDR3 DNA is TGTGCCAGCAGTTACGAGGGGGGCTATGGCTACACCTTC.

The V call is TRBV6-5, the J call TRBJ1-4; D gene unclear. V lost 7 bases to trimming and J lost 10 bases, with 16 bases between them. The CDR3 is 13 residues long. Per the germline V gene, CDR1 is MNHEY and CDR2 is SVGAGI. The CDR3 spells CASIDPNDGKLFF. CDR3 DNA: TGTGCCAGCATCGACCCTAATGATGGAAAACTGTTTTTT.

The chain joins TRBV3-1 (or the pseudogene TRBV3-2) to TRBJ1-1; TRBD1 might be the D (5 bases). The length of the CDR3 is 13 residues. Germline V CDR1 and CDR2: LGHDT, YNNKEL (reference sequence). V lost 4 bases to trimming and J lost 6 bases, with 12 bases between them. The CDR3 protein is CASSPQVSPEAFF. CDR3 nucleotide sequence: TGTGCCAGCAGCCCACAGGTATCGCCTGAAGCTTTCTTT.

CDR3 bases: TGTGCCAGCAGCCCCAGCGGGGGGGCTTATACGCAGTATTTT. It specifies CASSPSGGAYTQYF. The chain employs TRBV7-2 and TRBJ2-3, with 10 bases identical to TRBD2. The CDR3 sequence is 14 residues long. With V trimmed by 5 bases and J by 7 bases, 6 bases remained unmatched. Germline V gene lookup returns CDR1 SGHTA and CDR2 FQGNSA. Filled out from reference TRBV7-2 and TRBJ2-3, the complete variable domain reads GAGVSQSPSNKVTEKGKDVELRCDPISGHTALYWYRQSLGQGLEFLIYFQGNSAPDKSGLPSDRFSAERTGGSVSTLTIQRTQQEDSAVYLCASSPSGGAYTQYFGPGTRLTVL.

This clone was detected once. This chain joins TRBV7-9 and TRBJ2-5; tentative D call: TRBD2 (5 bases). Per the germline V gene, CDR1 is SEHNR and CDR2 is FQNEAQ (reference sequence). Trimming pared 5 bases from V and 8 bases from J, leaving 12 bases between. The CDR3 extends over 12 amino acids. The CDR3 here is CASSRVGDTQYF. Written as DNA, the CDR3 is TGTGCCAGCAGCCGAGTCGGGGATACCCAGTACTTC. Looking up the rest from reference TRBV7-9 and TRBJ2-5 gives the full variable domain: DTGVSQNPRHKITKRGQNVTFRCDPISEHNRLYWYRQTLGQGPEFLTYFQNEAQLEKSRLLSDRFSAERPKGSFSTLEIQRTEQGDSAMYLCASSRVGDTQYFGPGTRLLVL.